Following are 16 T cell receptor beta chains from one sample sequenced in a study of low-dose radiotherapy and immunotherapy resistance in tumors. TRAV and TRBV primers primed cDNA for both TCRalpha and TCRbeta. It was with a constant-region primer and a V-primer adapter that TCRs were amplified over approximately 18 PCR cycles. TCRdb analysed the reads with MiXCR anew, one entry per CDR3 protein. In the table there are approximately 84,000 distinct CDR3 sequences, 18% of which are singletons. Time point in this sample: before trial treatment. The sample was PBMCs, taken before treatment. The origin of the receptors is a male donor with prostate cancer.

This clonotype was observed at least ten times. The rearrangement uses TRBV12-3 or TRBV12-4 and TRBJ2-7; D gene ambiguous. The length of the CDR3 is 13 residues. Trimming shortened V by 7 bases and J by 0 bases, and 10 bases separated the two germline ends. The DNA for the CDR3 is TGTGCCAGCAAAGACACCACCTCCTACGAGCAGTACTTC. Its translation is CASKDTTSYEQYF.

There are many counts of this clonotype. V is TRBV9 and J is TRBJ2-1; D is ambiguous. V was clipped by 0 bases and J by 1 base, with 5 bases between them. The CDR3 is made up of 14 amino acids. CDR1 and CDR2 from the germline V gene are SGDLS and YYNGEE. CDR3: CASSVGSSYNEQFF. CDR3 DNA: TGTGCCAGCAGCGTAGGCAGTTCCTACAATGAGCAGTTCTTC.

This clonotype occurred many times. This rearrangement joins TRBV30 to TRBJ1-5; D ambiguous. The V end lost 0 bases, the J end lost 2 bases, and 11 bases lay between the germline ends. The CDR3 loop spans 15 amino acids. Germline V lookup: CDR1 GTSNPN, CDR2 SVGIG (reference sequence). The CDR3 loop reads CAWSVLSGGNQPQHF. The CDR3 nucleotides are TGTGCCTGGAGTGTCCTGTCTGGGGGCAATCAGCCCCAGCATTTT.

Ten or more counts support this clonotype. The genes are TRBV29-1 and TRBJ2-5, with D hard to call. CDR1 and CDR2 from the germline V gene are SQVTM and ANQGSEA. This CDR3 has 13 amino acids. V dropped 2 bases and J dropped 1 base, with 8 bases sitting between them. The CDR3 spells CSVEWLVQETQYF. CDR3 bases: TGCAGCGTTGAATGGCTGGTCCAAGAGACCCAGTACTTC.

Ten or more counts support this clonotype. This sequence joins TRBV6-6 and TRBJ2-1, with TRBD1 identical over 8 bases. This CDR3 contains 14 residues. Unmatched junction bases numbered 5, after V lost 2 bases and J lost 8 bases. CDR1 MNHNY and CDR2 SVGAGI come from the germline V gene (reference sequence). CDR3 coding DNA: TGTGCCAGCAGTTACGGCAGGGGGCTCGATGAGCAGTTCTTC. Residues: CASSYGRGLDEQFF.

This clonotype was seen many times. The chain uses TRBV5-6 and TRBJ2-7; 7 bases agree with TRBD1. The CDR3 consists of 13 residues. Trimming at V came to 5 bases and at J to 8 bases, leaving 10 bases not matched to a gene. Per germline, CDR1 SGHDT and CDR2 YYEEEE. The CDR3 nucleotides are TGTGCCAGCAGATCGGACAGGTTCGAACAGCAGTACTTC. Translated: CASRSDRFEQQYF. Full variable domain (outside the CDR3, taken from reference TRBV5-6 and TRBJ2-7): DAGVTQSPTHLIKTRGQQVTLRCSPKSGHDTVSWYQQALGQGPQFIFQYYEEEERQRGNFPDRFSGHQFPNYSSELNVNALLLGDSALYLCASRSDRFEQQYFGPGTRLTVT.

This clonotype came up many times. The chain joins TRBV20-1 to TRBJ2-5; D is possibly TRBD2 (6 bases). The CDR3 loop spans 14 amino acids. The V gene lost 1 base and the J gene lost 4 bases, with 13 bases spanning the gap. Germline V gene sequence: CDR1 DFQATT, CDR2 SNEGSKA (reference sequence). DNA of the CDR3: TGCAGTGCTAGAGCGGGACTGGGGGGAGAGACCCAGTACTTC. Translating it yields CSARAGLGGETQYF.

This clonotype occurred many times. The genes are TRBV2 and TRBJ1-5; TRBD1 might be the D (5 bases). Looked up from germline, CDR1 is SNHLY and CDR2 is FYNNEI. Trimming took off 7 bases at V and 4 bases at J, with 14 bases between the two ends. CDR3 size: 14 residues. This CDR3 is CASMASGGNQPQHF. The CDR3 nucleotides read TGTGCCAGCATGGCTTCGGGGGGAAATCAGCCCCAGCATTTT.

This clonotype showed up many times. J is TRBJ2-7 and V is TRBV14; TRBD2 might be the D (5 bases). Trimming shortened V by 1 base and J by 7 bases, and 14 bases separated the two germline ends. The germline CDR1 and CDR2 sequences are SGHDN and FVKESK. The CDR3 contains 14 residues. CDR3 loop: CASSQGLFSGEQYF. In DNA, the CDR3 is TGTGCCAGCAGCCAAGGTCTCTTTTCGGGAGAGCAGTACTTC. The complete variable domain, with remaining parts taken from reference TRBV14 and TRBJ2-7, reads EAGVTQFPSHSVIEKGQTVTLRCDPISGHDNLYWYRRVMGKEIKFLLHFVKESKQDESGMPNNRFLAERTGGTYSTLKVQPAELEDSGVYFCASSQGLFSGEQYFGPGTRLTVT.

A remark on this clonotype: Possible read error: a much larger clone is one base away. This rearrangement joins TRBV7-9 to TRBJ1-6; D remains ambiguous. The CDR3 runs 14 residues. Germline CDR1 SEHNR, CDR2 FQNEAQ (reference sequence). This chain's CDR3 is CASSLDSYKSPLHF. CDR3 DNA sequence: TGTGCCAGCAGCTTAGATTCCTATAAGTCACCCCTCCACTTT.

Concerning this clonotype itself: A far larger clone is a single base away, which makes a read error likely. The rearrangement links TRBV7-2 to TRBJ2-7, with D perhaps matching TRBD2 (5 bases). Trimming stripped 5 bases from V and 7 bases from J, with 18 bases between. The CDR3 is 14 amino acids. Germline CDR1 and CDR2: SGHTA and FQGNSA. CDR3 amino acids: CASSPRRGYNEQYF. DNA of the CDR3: TGTGCCAGCAGCCCACGGCGCGGGTACAATGAGCAGTACTTC.

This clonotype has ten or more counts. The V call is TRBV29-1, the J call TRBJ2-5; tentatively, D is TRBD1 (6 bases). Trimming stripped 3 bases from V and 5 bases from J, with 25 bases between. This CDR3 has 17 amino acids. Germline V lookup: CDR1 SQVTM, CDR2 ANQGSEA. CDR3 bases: TGCAGCGTTGAGGACCCAGACAGGCGTCAAGGTGTGGAGACCCAGTACTTC. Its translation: CSVEDPDRRQGVETQYF.

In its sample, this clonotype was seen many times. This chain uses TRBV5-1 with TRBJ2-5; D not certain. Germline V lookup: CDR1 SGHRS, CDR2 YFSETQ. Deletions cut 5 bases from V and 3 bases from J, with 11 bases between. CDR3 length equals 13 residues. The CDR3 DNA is TGCGCCAGCAGGCCGGCTAGGAAAGAGACCCAGTACTTC. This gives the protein CASRPARKETQYF.

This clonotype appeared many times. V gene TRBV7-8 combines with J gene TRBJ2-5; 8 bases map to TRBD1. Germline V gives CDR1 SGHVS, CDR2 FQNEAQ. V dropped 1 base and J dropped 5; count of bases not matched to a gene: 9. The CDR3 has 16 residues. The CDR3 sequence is CASSLVPRQGSETQYF. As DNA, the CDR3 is TGTGCCAGCAGCTTAGTCCCGAGACAGGGGAGCGAGACCCAGTACTTC.

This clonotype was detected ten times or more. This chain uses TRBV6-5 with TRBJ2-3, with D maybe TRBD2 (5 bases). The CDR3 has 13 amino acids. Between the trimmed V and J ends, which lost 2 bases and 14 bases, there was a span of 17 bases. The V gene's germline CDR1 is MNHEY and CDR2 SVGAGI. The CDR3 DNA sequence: TGTGCCAGCAGTTACAATAAGGACGGGAAGGTGTATTTT. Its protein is CASSYNKDGKVYF.

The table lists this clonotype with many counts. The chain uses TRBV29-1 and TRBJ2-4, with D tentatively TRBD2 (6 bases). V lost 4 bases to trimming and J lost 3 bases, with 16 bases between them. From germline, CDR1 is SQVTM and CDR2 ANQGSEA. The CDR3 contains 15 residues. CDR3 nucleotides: TGCAGCGTTGTTCCGTCTAGCGTTCACAAAAACATTCAGTACTTC. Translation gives CSVVPSSVHKNIQYF.